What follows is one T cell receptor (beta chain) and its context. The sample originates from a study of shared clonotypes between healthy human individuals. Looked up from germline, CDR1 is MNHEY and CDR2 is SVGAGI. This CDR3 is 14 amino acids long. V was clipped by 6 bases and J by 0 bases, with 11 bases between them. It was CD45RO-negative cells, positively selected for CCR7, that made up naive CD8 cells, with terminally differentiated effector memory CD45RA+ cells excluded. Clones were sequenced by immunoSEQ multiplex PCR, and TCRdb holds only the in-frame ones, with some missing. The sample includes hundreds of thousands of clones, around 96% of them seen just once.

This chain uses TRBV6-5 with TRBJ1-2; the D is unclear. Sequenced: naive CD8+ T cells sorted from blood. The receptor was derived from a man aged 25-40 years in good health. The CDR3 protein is CASRPWEANYGYTF. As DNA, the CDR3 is TGTGCCAGCAGGCCTTGGGAGGCTAACTATGGCTACACCTTC.